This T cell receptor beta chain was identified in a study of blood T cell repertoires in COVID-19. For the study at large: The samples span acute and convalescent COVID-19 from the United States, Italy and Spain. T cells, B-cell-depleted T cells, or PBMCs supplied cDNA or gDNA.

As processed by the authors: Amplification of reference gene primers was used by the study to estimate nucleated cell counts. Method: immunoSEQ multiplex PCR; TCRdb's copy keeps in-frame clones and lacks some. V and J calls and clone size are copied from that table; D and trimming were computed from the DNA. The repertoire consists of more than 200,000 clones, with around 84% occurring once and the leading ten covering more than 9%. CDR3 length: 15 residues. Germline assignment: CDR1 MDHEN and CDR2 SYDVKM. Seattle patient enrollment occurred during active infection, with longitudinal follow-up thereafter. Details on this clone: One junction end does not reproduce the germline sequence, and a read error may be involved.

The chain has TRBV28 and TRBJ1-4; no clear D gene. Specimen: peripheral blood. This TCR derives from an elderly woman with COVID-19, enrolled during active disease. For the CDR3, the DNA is TGTTCCAGCAGTTCCCGTGGAGGGCCTAATGAAAAACTGTTTTTT. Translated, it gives CSSSSRGGPNEKLFF. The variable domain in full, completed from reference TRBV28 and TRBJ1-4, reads DVKVTQSSRYLVKRTGEKVFLECVQDMDHENMFWYRQDPGLGLRLIYFSYDVKMKEKGDIPEGYSVSREKKERFSLILESASTNQTSMYLCSSSSRGGPNEKLFFGSGTQLSVL.